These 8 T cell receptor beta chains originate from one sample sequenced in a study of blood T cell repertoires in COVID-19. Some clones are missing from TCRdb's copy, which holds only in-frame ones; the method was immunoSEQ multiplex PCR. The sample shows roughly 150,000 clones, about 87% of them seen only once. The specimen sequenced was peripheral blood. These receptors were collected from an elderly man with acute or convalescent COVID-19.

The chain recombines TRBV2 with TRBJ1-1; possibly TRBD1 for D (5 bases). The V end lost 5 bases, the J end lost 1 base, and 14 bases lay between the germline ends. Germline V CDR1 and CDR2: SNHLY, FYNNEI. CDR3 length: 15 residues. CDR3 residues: CASSPGFTGNTEAFF. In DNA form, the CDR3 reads TGTGCCAGCAGTCCCGGGTTCACAGGGAACACTGAAGCTTTCTTT.

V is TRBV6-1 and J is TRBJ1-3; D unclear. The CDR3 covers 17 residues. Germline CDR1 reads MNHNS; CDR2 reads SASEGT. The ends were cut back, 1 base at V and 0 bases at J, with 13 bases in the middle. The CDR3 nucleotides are TGTGCCAGCAGTGAAGAAGGCGGGCGCCTCTCTGGAAACACCATATATTTT. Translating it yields CASSEEGGRLSGNTIYF.

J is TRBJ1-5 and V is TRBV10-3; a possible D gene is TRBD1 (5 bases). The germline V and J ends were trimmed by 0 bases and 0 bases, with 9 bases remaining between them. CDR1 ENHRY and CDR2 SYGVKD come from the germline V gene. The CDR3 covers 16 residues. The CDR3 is CAISESGGDSNQPQHF. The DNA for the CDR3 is TGTGCCATCAGTGAGTCGGGGGGGGATAGCAATCAGCCCCAGCATTTT.

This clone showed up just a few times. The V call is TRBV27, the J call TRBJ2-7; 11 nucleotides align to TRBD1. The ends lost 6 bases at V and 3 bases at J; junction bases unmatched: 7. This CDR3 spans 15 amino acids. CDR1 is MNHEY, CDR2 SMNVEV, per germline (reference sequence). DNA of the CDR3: TGTGCCAGCAGAGGGACAGGGGGGAACCACTACGAGCAGTACTTC. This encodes CASRGTGGNHYEQYF.

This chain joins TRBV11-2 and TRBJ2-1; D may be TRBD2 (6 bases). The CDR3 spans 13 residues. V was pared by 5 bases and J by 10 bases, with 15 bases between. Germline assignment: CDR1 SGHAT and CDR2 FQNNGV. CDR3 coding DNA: TGTGCCAGCAGCCCCGATAGCGGACAAGAGCAGTTCTTC. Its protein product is CASSPDSGQEQFF. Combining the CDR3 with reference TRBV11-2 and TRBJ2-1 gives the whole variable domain EAGVAQSPRYKIIEKRQSVAFWCNPISGHATLYWYQQILGQGPKLLIQFQNNGVVDDSQLPKDRFSAERLKGVDSTLKIQPAKLEDSAVYLCASSPDSGQEQFFGPGTRLTVL.

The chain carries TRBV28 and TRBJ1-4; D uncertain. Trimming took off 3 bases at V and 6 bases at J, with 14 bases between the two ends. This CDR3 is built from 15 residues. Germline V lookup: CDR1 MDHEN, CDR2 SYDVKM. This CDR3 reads CASSFAGPRDEKLFF. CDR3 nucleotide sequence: TGTGCCAGCAGTTTTGCTGGACCGAGGGATGAAAAACTGTTTTTT.

CDR3 sequence reads: CASSHRRGEQYF. Here the CDR3 DNA reads TGTGCCAGCAGCCATCGCAGGGGCGAGCAGTACTTC. J is TRBJ2-7 and V is TRBV5-8; D is possibly TRBD1 (6 bases). In germline, CDR1 is SGHTS, CDR2 YDEGEE. This CDR3 comprises 12 residues. V lost 4 bases, J lost 6 bases, and 11 bases lay in between.

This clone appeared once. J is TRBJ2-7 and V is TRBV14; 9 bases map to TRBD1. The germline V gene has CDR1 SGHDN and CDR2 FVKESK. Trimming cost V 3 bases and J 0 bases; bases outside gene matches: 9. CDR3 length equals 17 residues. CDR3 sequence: CASSQTFRDRDSYEQYF. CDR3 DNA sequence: TGTGCCAGCAGCCAGACGTTTCGGGACAGGGACTCCTACGAGCAGTACTTC.